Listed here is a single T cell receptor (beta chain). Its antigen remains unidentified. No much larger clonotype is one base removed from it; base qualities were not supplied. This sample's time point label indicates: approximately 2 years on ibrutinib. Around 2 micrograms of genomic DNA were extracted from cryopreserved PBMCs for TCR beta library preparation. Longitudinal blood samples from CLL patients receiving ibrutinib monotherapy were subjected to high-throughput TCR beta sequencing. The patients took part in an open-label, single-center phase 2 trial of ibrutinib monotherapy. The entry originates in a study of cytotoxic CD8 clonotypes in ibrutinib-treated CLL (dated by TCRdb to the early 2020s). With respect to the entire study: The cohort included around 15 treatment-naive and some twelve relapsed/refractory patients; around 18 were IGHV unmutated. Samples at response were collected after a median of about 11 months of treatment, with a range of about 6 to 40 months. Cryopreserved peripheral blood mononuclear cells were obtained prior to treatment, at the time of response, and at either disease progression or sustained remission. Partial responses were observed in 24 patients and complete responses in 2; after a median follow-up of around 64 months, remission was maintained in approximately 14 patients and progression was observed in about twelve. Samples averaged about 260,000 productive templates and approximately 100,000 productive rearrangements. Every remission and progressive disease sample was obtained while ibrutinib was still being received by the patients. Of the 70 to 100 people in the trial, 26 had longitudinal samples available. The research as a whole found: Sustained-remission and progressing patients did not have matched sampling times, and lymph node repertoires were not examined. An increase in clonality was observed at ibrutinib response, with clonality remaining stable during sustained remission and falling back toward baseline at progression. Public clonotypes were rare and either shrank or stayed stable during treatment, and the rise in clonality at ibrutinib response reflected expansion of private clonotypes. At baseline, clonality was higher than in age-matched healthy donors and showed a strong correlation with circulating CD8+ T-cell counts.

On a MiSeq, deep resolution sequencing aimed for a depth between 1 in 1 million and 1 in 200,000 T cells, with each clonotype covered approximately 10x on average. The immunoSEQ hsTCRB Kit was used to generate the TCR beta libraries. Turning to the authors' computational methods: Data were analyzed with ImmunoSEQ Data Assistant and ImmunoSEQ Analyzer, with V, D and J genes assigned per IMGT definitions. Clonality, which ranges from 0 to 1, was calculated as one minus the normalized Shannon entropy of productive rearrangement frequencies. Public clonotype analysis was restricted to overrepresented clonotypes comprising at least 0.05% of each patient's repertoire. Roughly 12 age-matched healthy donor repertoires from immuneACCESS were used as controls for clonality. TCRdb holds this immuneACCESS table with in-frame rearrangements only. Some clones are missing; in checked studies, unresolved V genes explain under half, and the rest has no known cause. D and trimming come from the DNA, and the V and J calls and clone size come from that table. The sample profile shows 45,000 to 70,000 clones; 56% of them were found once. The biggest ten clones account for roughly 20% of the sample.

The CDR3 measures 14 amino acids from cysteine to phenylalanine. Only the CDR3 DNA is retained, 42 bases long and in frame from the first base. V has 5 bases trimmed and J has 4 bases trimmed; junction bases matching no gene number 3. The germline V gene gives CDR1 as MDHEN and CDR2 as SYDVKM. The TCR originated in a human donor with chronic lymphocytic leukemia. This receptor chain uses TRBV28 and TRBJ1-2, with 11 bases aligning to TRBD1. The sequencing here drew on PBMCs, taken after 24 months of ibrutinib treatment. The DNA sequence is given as TGTGCCAGCAGTGGACAGGGGGCCGTCTATGGCTACACCTTC. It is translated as CASSGQGAVYGYTF.